Below are 30 T cell receptor beta chains sequenced from a single sample in a study of shared clonotypes between healthy human individuals. Here immunoSEQ multiplex PCR was the method, and the copy in TCRdb shows in-frame clones only, minus some. Among under 2,500,000 clones listed, 90% to 96% were seen once. Sequenced material: naive CD4+ T cells sorted from blood. Sample subset: CD45RA+ positively selected. Source of these receptors: a man aged 18-30 years in good health.

The rearrangement links TRBV4-1 to TRBJ2-1; 7 positions match TRBD1. The CDR3 consists of 14 residues. Trimming removed 4 bases from V and 8 bases from J; junction bases left unmatched: 8. Germline V gene data show CDR1 as MGHRA and CDR2 as YSYEKL. The CDR3 here is CASSPGQFWDEQFF. The CDR3 bases are TGCGCCAGCAGCCCGGGACAGTTTTGGGATGAGCAGTTCTTC.

The rearrangement uses TRBV5-4 and TRBJ2-3; possibly TRBD1 or TRBD2 for D (5 bases each). The CDR3 contains 15 residues. V was pared by 2 bases and J by 1 base, with 11 bases between. CDR1 is SGHNT and CDR2 is YYREEE in the germline V gene (reference sequence). As DNA, the CDR3 is TGTGCCAGCAGCTTCGACAGCGGACGCACAGATACGCAGTATTTT. Translated: CASSFDSGRTDTQYF.

This sequence joins TRBV7-3 and TRBJ2-3; D call uncertain. The CDR3 loop spans 14 amino acids. The germline CDR1 and CDR2 sequences are SGHTA and FQGTGA. Trimming removed 2 bases at V and 3 bases at J, with 9 bases between. CDR3 nucleotide sequence: TGTGCCAGCAGCTTAGGCTCTAGTACAGATACGCAGTATTTT. Its protein is CASSLGSSTDTQYF. The full variable domain, rest sourced from reference TRBV7-3 and TRBJ2-3, is GAGVSQTPSNKVTEKGKYVELRCDPISGHTALYWYRQSLGQGPEFLIYFQGTGAADDSGLPNDRFFAVRPEGSVSTLKIQRTERGDSAVYLCASSLGSSTDTQYFGPGTRLTVL.

This sequence joins TRBV25-1 and TRBJ2-3, with 11 bases identical to TRBD2. Germline V lookup: CDR1 MGHDK, CDR2 SYGVNS. The junction had 8 bases not matched to a gene; V was cut back by 5 bases and J by 7 bases. This CDR3 has 15 residues. The DNA for the CDR3 is TGTGCCAGCAGTCCTAGCGGGGGGCACGGAAATACGCAGTATTTT. Residues: CASSPSGGHGNTQYF.

The chain uses TRBV30 and TRBJ2-3; perhaps TRBD1 as D (6 bases). The CDR3 spans 12 residues. Germline V gene sequence: CDR1 GTSNPN, CDR2 SVGIG (reference sequence). Trimming removed 8 bases from V and 8 bases from J, with 17 bases in between. CDR3 amino acids: CAGGALGVTQYF. For the CDR3, the DNA is TGTGCCGGGGGCGCGTTGGGGGTTACGCAGTATTTT.

The V call is TRBV5-1, the J call TRBJ1-2; 7 bases are shared with TRBD1. The CDR3 extends over 14 amino acids. The germline V gene encodes CDR1 SGHRS and CDR2 YFSETQ. V lost 6 bases and J lost 8; bases outside the gene matches: 13. CDR3 coding DNA: TGCGCCAGCACCCTTAACAGGGGAAGCATCGGCTACACCTTC. This gives the protein CASTLNRGSIGYTF.

The V and J genes are TRBV6-1 and TRBJ2-7, with D unclear. CDR3 length: 11 residues. CDR1 is MNHNS, CDR2 SASEGT, per germline. Between the trimmed V and J ends, which lost 0 bases and 12 bases, there was a span of 9 bases. In nucleotides, the CDR3 is TGTGCCAGCAGTGAAGCACGCGCCTTGTACTTC. Translating it yields CASSEARALYF.

The chain recombines TRBV7-9 with TRBJ2-3, with 9 nucleotides matching TRBD2. Losses at the gene ends were 1 base for V and 5 bases for J; bases not matched to a gene: 4. This CDR3 spans 15 amino acids. Germline-derived CDR1 and CDR2 are SEHNR and FQNEAQ (reference sequence). CDR3 nucleotides: TGTGCCAGCAGCTTAGGTGTTAGCGGGAGAGATACGCAGTATTTT. This gives the protein CASSLGVSGRDTQYF.

The rearrangement uses TRBV2 and TRBJ2-7, with 12 positions matching TRBD2. CDR3 length: 14 residues. Germline CDR1 reads SNHLY; CDR2 reads FYNNEI. V was pared by 6 bases and J by 9 bases, with 9 bases of the junction left unmatched. DNA for the CDR3: TGTGCCAGCAGGCCGGGACTAGCGGGCGGGGGGCAGTACTTC. It encodes CASRPGLAGGGQYF.

CDR3 in amino acids: CATSRQTVGQPQHF. CDR3 DNA sequence: TGTGCCACCAGCAGGCAGACAGTCGGTCAGCCCCAGCATTTT. The chain employs TRBV15 and TRBJ1-5, with D tentatively TRBD1 (5 bases). This CDR3 region has 14 residues. Germline CDR1 reads LNHNV; CDR2 reads YYDKDF (reference sequence). V lost 3 bases and J lost 6, with 12 bases in between. Drawing the rest from reference TRBV15 and TRBJ1-5, the complete variable domain is DAMVIQNPRYQVTQFGKPVTLSCSQTLNHNVMYWYQQKSSQAPKLLFHYYDKDFNNEADTPDNFQSRRPNTSFCFLDIRSPGLGDTAMYLCATSRQTVGQPQHFGDGTRLSIL.

The rearrangement joins TRBV7-9 to TRBJ2-7; D is possibly TRBD1 (5 bases). Germline V gene data show CDR1 as SEHNR and CDR2 as FQNEAQ (reference sequence). Trimming shortened V by 5 bases and J by 7 bases, and 15 bases separated the two germline ends. CDR3 length: 13 amino acids. The CDR3 spells CASSLRDVGEQYF. The CDR3 DNA sequence: TGTGCCAGCAGCCTCAGGGATGTTGGGGAGCAGTACTTC.

The rearrangement joins TRBV5-1 to TRBJ2-5, with D perhaps matching TRBD1 or TRBD2 (5 bases each). The CDR3 is 14 amino acids. The V and J ends lost 3 bases and 3 bases respectively, with 12 bases between them. In germline, CDR1 is SGHRS, CDR2 YFSETQ. CDR3 sequence: CASSSGTQKETQYF. Here the CDR3 DNA reads TGCGCCAGCAGCTCCGGGACGCAGAAAGAGACCCAGTACTTC. Based on the CDR3 plus reference TRBV5-1 and TRBJ2-5, the full variable domain is KAGVTQTPRYLIKTRGQQVTLSCSPISGHRSVSWYQQTPGQGLQFLFEYFSETQRNKGNFPGRFSGRQFSNSRSEMNVSTLELGDSALYLCASSSGTQKETQYFGPGTRLLVL.

In DNA form, the CDR3 reads TGTGCCAGCAGCTCGTCCGCGGGACAGGGCTCCTACGAGCAGTACTTC. Amino acid sequence: CASSSSAGQGSYEQYF. The V and J genes are TRBV11-2 and TRBJ2-7, with TRBD1 identical over 9 bases. The CDR3 is made up of 16 amino acids. V lost 4 bases to trimming and J lost 0 bases; unmatched junction nucleotides: 7. Germline-derived CDR1 and CDR2 are SGHAT and FQNNGV.

This clone showed up just once. The chain carries TRBV6-5 and TRBJ1-2; TRBD1 might be the D (6 bases). Looked up from germline, CDR1 is MNHEY and CDR2 is SVGAGI. There are 13 residues in the CDR3. V dropped 5 bases and J dropped 7 bases, with 14 bases sitting between them. CDR3 residues: CASSDLQGSGYTF. The CDR3 region has the DNA TGTGCCAGCAGTGATCTACAGGGAAGTGGCTACACCTTC.

The V call is TRBV6-6, the J call TRBJ2-6, with 7 bases matching TRBD1. CDR1 MNHNY and CDR2 SVGAGI come from the germline V gene (reference sequence). The V and J ends lost 4 bases and 2 bases, in that order; junction bases with no gene match: 2. The CDR3 sequence is 15 residues long. Written as DNA, the CDR3 is TGTGCCAGCAGTTTTGACAGGGCTGGGGCCAACGTCCTGACTTTC. Its translation is CASSFDRAGANVLTF.

V usage is TRBV7-2 and J usage is TRBJ1-2, with 11 positions matching TRBD1. Germline V gene sequence: CDR1 SGHTA, CDR2 FQGNSA. The CDR3 is 14 amino acids. V was clipped by 4 bases and J by 8 bases; unmatched bases: 6. Here the CDR3 DNA reads TGTGCCAGCAGCTCGTACGGACAGGGGGCAGGCTACACCTTC. Amino acids: CASSSYGQGAGYTF.

This clone was seen a few times. Additional DNA sequences in this sample encode the identical CDR3. V usage is TRBV10-3 and J usage is TRBJ2-3, with no clear D. This CDR3 region has 12 residues. Germline CDR1 ENHRY, CDR2 SYGVKD. V was clipped by 4 bases and J by 0 bases, with 2 bases between them. CDR3 in amino acids: CAISASTDTQYF. CDR3 DNA: TGTGCCATCAGTGCTAGCACAGATACGCAGTATTTT.

The chain has TRBV6-5 and TRBJ2-2, with D possibly TRBD1 on 6 matching bases. The CDR3 is 14 residues long. Trimming cost V 8 bases and J 1 base, with 11 bases left between them. The germline CDR1 and CDR2 sequences are MNHEY and SVGAGI. CDR3 residues: CASGGGLNTGELFF. The DNA for the CDR3 is TGTGCCAGCGGGGGCGGGTTGAACACCGGGGAGCTGTTTTTT.

The chain is built from TRBV14 and TRBJ1-1, with D tentatively TRBD1 (5 bases). Germline V gives CDR1 SGHDN, CDR2 FVKESK. V was trimmed by 1 base and J by 3 bases, leaving 12 bases between them. The CDR3 sequence is 15 residues long. The CDR3 sequence is CASSQGARVHTEAFF. CDR3 coding DNA: TGTGCCAGCAGCCAAGGGGCCAGGGTGCACACTGAAGCTTTCTTT.

The chain recombines TRBV6-1 with TRBJ2-1; tentative D call: TRBD1 (5 bases). There are 12 residues in the CDR3. V was clipped by 4 bases and J by 6 bases, with 7 bases between them. The germline V gene has CDR1 MNHNS and CDR2 SASEGT. The CDR3 DNA is TGTGCCAGCAGTGGGACACCCAATGAGCAGTTCTTC. Translation: CASSGTPNEQFF.

The genes are TRBV30 and TRBJ2-2; D unresolved. CDR1 and CDR2 from the germline V gene are GTSNPN and SVGIG (reference sequence). Deletions cut 2 bases from V and 11 bases from J, with 18 bases between. This CDR3 is 14 amino acids long. The CDR3 loop is CAWSIGSPGRELFF. DNA for the CDR3: TGTGCCTGGAGTATAGGCAGCCCTGGCAGAGAGCTGTTTTTT.

The rearrangement uses TRBV10-3 and TRBJ2-7, with D perhaps being TRBD1 or TRBD2 (6 bases each). V was clipped by 5 bases and J by 4 bases, with 15 bases between them. The CDR3 length is 14 residues. From germline, CDR1 is ENHRY and CDR2 SYGVKD. Here the CDR3 reads CAISRGGSGYEQYF. DNA for the CDR3: TGTGCCATCAGTAGAGGGGGGTCCGGGTACGAGCAGTACTTC.

This clone was observed a single time. The chain links TRBV4-2 to TRBJ2-3; D may be TRBD2 (5 bases). Looked up from germline, CDR1 is LGHNA and CDR2 is YNFKEQ. The CDR3 loop spans 14 amino acids. V was cut by 4 bases and J by 5 bases, with 13 bases left in between. CDR3 nucleotides: TGTGCCAGCAGCCGCGGGCTGGACCAAGATACGCAGTATTTT. Amino acid sequence: CASSRGLDQDTQYF.

The chain joins TRBV11-2 to TRBJ2-1; 13 bases line up with TRBD2. The CDR3 loop spans 16 amino acids. The germline V gene encodes CDR1 SGHAT and CDR2 FQNNGV. Unmatched junction bases numbered 4, after V lost 1 base and J lost 7 bases. The CDR3 nucleotides read TGTGCCAGCAGCTTAGGAGGGACTAGCGGGGAGAATGAGCAGTTCTTC. Translation gives CASSLGGTSGENEQFF.

The chain employs TRBV5-1 and TRBJ2-3; 8 bases agree with TRBD1. Per germline, CDR1 SGHRS and CDR2 YFSETQ. Trimming at V came to 7 bases and at J to 0 bases, leaving 10 bases not matched to a gene. CDR3 length: 16 residues. The CDR3 loop reads CASENPGQGSTDTQYF. The CDR3 nucleotides read TGCGCCAGCGAGAACCCAGGACAGGGAAGCACAGATACGCAGTATTTT. Based on the CDR3 plus reference TRBV5-1 and TRBJ2-3, the full variable domain is KAGVTQTPRYLIKTRGQQVTLSCSPISGHRSVSWYQQTPGQGLQFLFEYFSETQRNKGNFPGRFSGRQFSNSRSEMNVSTLELGDSALYLCASENPGQGSTDTQYFGPGTRLTVL.

This chain joins TRBV29-1 and TRBJ2-5; D might be TRBD1 (6 bases). The CDR3 is 14 amino acids. The ends were cut back, 6 bases at V and 1 base at J, with 15 bases in the middle. The germline gives CDR1 SQVTM, CDR2 ANQGSEA. The CDR3 reads CSVQQGTGQETQYF. In DNA form, the CDR3 reads TGCAGCGTACAACAGGGTACAGGCCAAGAGACCCAGTACTTC.

The chain is built from TRBV2 and TRBJ2-3, with 8 bases identical to TRBD2. Germline CDR1 reads SNHLY; CDR2 reads FYNNEI. The CDR3 is made up of 16 amino acids. The V segment lost 4 bases and the J segment 6 bases; nucleotides outside the gene matches: 12. The CDR3 DNA reads TGTGCCAGCAGTGTATCGATAGCGGGGCTCTTTGATACGCAGTATTTT. As protein: CASSVSIAGLFDTQYF.

The rearrangement links TRBV19 to TRBJ2-1; a possible D gene is TRBD2 (6 bases). The CDR3 has 13 residues. V shed 10 bases and J shed 0 bases, with 10 bases lying between them. Germline CDR1 is LNHDA and CDR2 is SQIVND (reference sequence). The CDR3 sequence: CATTGSSYNEQFF. The CDR3 DNA sequence: TGTGCCACCACCGGGAGCTCCTACAATGAGCAGTTCTTC.

The V and J genes are TRBV5-4 and TRBJ2-3; maybe TRBD2 (5 bases). Germline values: CDR1 SGHNT, CDR2 YYREEE (reference sequence). The CDR3 runs to 14 residues. The V end was cut by 1 base, the J end by 4 bases, with 10 bases between. The CDR3 loop reads CASSLRGKADTQYF. The CDR3, as DNA: TGTGCCAGCAGCTTGCGGGGTAAGGCAGATACGCAGTATTTT.

V gene TRBV27 combines with J gene TRBJ2-1; 7 bases align to TRBD1. V shed 0 bases and J 10 bases; nucleotides not matched to a gene: 9. The CDR3 has 15 amino acids. Germline V lookup: CDR1 MNHEY, CDR2 SMNVEV (reference sequence). For the CDR3, the DNA is TGTGCCAGCAGTTTATCTCGATTAGGGGGCCAGGAGCAGTTCTTC. This translates into CASSLSRLGGQEQFF.